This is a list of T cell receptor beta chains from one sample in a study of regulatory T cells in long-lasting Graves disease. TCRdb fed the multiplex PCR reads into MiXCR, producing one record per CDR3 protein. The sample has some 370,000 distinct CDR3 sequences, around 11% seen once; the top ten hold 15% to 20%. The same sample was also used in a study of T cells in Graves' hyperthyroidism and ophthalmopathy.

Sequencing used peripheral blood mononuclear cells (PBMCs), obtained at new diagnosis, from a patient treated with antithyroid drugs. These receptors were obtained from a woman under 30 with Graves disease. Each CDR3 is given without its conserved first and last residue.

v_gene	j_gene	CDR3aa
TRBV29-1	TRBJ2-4	SVEGQLAKNIQY
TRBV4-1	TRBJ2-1	ASSHIPGLAGAVYNEQF
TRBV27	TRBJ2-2	ASRWNTGELF
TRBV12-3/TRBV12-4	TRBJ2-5	ASSSLPKETQY
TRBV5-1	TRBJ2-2	ASSLASGANTGELF
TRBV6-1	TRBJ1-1	ASRRTVEAF
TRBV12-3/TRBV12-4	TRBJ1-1	ASSLGQGGLEAF
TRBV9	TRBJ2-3	ASSVGGTGGSDTQY
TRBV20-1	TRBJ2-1	SARDLLAGYNEQF
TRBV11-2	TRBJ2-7	ASSTSGGSDYEQY
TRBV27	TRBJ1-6	ASSFQRRLANSPLH
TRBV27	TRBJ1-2	ASSFYHARGRNREANGYT
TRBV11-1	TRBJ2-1	ASSLVFGRGSYNEQF
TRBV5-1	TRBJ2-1	ASSQTRGTYNEQF
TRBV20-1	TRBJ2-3	SARDPQSFGKQY
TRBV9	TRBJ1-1	ASSSILGGTEAF
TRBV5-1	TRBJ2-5	ASSLASRSGLAGRQETQY
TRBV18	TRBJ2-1	ASSPPSGNRNEQF